The 8 T cell receptor beta chains listed next were all sequenced from one sample in a study of cytomegalovirus exposure and HLA in healthy donors (dated by TCRdb to about 2017). Libraries were constructed by the immunoSEQ multiplex PCR assay. For the multiplex PCR, a mixture combining 60 forward primers for TCR Vbeta segments and 13 reverse primers for TCR Jbeta segments was used. The table was pulled from immuneACCESS by TCRdb, which kept in-frame rearrangements only. Such tables lose some clones; where checked, under half of the loss comes from unresolved V genes, and the rest has no known cause. In this sample the table shows about 120,000 clones, approximately 81% of which occur a single time. The top ten clones comprise about 3.9% of the sample. The sample consisted of PBMCs. The receptors were gathered from a woman aged 25-40 years in good health and CMV-seronegative.

The chain carries TRBV7-8 and TRBJ2-1; 14 bases line up with TRBD2. The CDR3 is made up of 19 amino acids. V lost 7 bases, J lost 0 bases, and 11 bases stayed unmatched. The germline CDR1 and CDR2 sequences are SGHVS and FQNEAQ. CDR3 residues: CASTSSGTSGSPSYNEQFF. The DNA for the CDR3 is TGTGCCAGCACGTCTTCCGGGACTAGCGGGAGTCCCTCCTACAATGAGCAGTTCTTC. The whole variable domain, filled in from reference TRBV7-8 and TRBJ2-1, reads GAGVSQSPRYKVAKRGQDVALRCDPISGHVSLFWYQQALGQGPEFLTYFQNEAQLDKSGLPSDRFFAERPEGSVSTLKIQRTQQEDSAVYLCASTSSGTSGSPSYNEQFFGPGTRLTVL.

V and J are TRBV10-1 and TRBJ2-5, with D hard to call. CDR1 and CDR2 (germline): WNHNN, SYGVQD (reference sequence). Deletions cut 3 bases from V and 5 bases from J, with 7 bases between. The CDR3 runs to 12 residues. The CDR3 DNA sequence: TGCGCCAGCAGTGAAGAACTGGAGACCCAGTACTTC. Encoded protein: CASSEELETQYF.

This clone was seen a few times. This chain links TRBV10-2 with TRBJ2-7; TRBD2 matches at 7 bases. The junction had 5 bases not matched to a gene; V was cut back by 2 bases and J by 4 bases. From germline, CDR1 is WSHSY and CDR2 SAAADI. The CDR3 totals 14 residues. This chain's CDR3 is CASSEGREVYEQYF. Here the CDR3 DNA reads TGCGCCAGCAGTGAGGGCCGGGAGGTGTACGAGCAGTACTTC.

J is TRBJ2-2 and V is TRBV19; 7 bases fit TRBD1. The trim removed 5 bases at V and 0 bases at J, leaving 9 bases unmatched. Germline V gene data show CDR1 as LNHDA and CDR2 as SQIVND (reference sequence). The CDR3 has 17 residues. The CDR3 DNA follows: TGTGCCAGTAGTTATGATGGGACAGATGCGAACACCGGGGAGCTGTTTTTT. This sequence encodes CASSYDGTDANTGELFF.

The chain employs TRBV6-1 and TRBJ1-5; 7 nucleotides line up with TRBD1. CDR3 size: 17 residues. V dropped 3 bases and J dropped 1; count of bases not matched to a gene: 9. CDR1 is MNHNS and CDR2 is SASEGT in the germline V gene. The CDR3 protein is CASSEAQGLGSNQPQHF. In nucleotides, the CDR3 is TGTGCCAGCAGTGAGGCACAGGGGCTTGGGAGCAATCAGCCCCAGCATTTT.

This chain uses TRBV5-1 with TRBJ1-4, with D perhaps matching TRBD1 (5 bases). Per germline, CDR1 SGHRS and CDR2 YFSETQ. This CDR3 is 14 amino acids long. V lost 0 bases and J lost 8, with 11 bases in between. The CDR3 region has the DNA TGCGCCAGCAGCTTGGGGCAGGGCGGCGAAAAACTGTTTTTT. Amino acids: CASSLGQGGEKLFF.

In its sample, this clone was seen once. This chain uses TRBV9 with TRBJ2-3; 14 bases match TRBD2. CDR3 size: 17 residues. Per the germline V gene, CDR1 is SGDLS and CDR2 is YYNGEE. V lost 4 bases and J lost 0; bases outside the gene matches: 4. The CDR3 is CASSTRTSGGSTDTQYF. The CDR3 DNA sequence: TGTGCCAGCAGCACCCGGACTAGCGGGGGGAGCACAGATACGCAGTATTTT.

The chain is built from TRBV18 and TRBJ2-1, with TRBD1 matching 10 bases. The CDR3 length is 14 residues. Germline loops: CDR1 KGHSH, CDR2 LQKENI. The J segment lost 8 bases and the V segment lost 6 bases, leaving 7 bases of the junction unmatched. CDR3 nucleotide sequence: TGTGCCAGCTCGCGGGGACAGGGGTCGGATGAGCAGTTCTTC. Encoded protein: CASSRGQGSDEQFF.